In this sample, the clone carrying this T cell receptor beta chain turned up a few times. It was with a sample-barcoded 5' primer and a J-beta primer mix that a second PCR of roughly 6 to 12 cycles was run. TCRdb reanalysed the 5' RACE reads using MiXCR and keeps one entry per CDR3 protein. Among 800,000 to 1,000,000 distinct CDR3 sequences listed, approximately 49% were seen once. Trimming removed 11 bases at V and 8 bases at J, with 16 bases between. CDR1 is MNHNY and CDR2 is SVGAGI in the germline V gene (reference sequence). This CDR3 is built from 12 residues. This entry belongs to a study of blood T cells in healthy people across ages.

The TCR originated in a man aged 25 to 40 in good health. The V call is TRBV6-6, the J call TRBJ2-1; no definite D call. Sequenced: blood. The CDR3: CAHGASQYEQFF. CDR3 DNA: TGTGCCCATGGAGCTAGTCAGTATGAGCAGTTCTTC.